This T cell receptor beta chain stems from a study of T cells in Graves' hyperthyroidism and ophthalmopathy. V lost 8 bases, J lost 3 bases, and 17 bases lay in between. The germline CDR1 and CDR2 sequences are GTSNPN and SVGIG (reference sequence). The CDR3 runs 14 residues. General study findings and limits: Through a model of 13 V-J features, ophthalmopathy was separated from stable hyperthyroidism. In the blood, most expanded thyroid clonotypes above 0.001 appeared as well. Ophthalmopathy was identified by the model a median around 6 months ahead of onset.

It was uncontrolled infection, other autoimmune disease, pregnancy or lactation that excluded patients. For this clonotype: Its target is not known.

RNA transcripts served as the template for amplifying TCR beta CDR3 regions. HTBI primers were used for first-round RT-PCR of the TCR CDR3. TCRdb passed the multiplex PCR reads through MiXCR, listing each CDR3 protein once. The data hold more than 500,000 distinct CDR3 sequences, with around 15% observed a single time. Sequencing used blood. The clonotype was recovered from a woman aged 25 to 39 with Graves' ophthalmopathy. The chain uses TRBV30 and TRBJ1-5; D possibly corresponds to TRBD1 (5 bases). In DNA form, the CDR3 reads TGTGCCAGTAATATCCCCGGACACAATCAGCCCCAGCATTTT. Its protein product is CASNIPGHNQPQHF.